This is a list of T cell receptor beta chains from one sample in a study of human T cells and chemical hapten exposure. TCRdb recomputed calls from the 5' RACE reads with MiXCR, one row per CDR3 protein. The table shows about 120,000 distinct CDR3 sequences, with approximately 20% occurring only once. The receptors stem from a human donor in good health. CDR3s include the opening cysteine and the closing phenylalanine or tryptophan. A D gene is named only where the DNA matches it firmly. Size is omitted from some rows. Given values are once, few, many or a class for expanded clones.

clone_size	d_call	v_call	j_call	cdr3_aa	cdr3_nt
.	.	TRBV29-1	TRBJ2-7	CSVWQAYEQYF	TGCAGCGTGTGGCAGGCCTACGAGCAGTACTTC
few	.	TRBV6-5	TRBJ1-1	CASSYGQGWTEAFF	TGTGCCAGCAGTTACGGCCAGGGGTGGACTGAAGCTTTCTTT
.	.	TRBV4-1	TRBJ2-5	CASSQRGDQETQYF	TGCGCCAGCAGCCAGAGAGGGGACCAAGAGACCCAGTACTTC
.	.	TRBV6-5	TRBJ2-7	CASSYTGKYEQYF	TGTGCCAGCAGTTACACAGGGAAGTACGAGCAGTACTTC
.	.	TRBV30	TRBJ2-5	CAWGKGKLHSGYF	TGTGCCTGGGGAAAGGGGAAGCTTCATTCTGGTTACTTC
few	TRBD1	TRBV10-3	TRBJ2-2	CAINPGTGGTGELFF	TGTGCCATCAATCCCGGGACAGGGGGCACCGGGGAGCTGTTTTTT
.	TRBD1	TRBV5-1	TRBJ2-7	CASGQGPAYEQYF	TGCGCCAGTGGACAGGGTCCGGCCTACGAGCAGTACTTC
.	.	TRBV20-1	TRBJ2-4	CSARDQRLAKNIQYF	TGCAGTGCTAGAGATCAGCGGCTAGCCAAAAACATTCAGTACTTC
.	TRBD1	TRBV24-1	TRBJ2-3	CATSDFTGTGPISTDTQYF	TGTGCCACCAGTGATTTTACCGGGACAGGCCCTATTAGCACAGATACGCAGTATTTT
.	TRBD1	TRBV4-1	TRBJ2-5	CASSQAPGTGAQETQYF	TGCGCCAGCAGCCAAGCCCCCGGGACAGGGGCCCAAGAGACCCAGTACTTC
many	.	TRBV29-1	TRBJ2-1	CSGVPDTDEEQFF	TGCAGCGGAGTACCGGATACGGACGAGGAGCAGTTCTTC
few	TRBD2	TRBV29-1	TRBJ2-7	CSVVGTSGYEQYF	TGCAGCGTTGTGGGGACTAGCGGTTACGAGCAGTACTTC
.	TRBD2	TRBV3-1	TRBJ2-7	CASSTREAGGYEQYF	TGTGCCAGCAGCACCCGGGAAGCGGGAGGCTACGAGCAGTACTTC
.	TRBD1	TRBV28	TRBJ2-6	CASTRQGVSSGANVLTF	TGTGCCAGCACCCGACAGGGGGTGAGCTCTGGGGCCAACGTCCTGACTTTC
few	TRBD2	TRBV3-1	TRBJ2-3	CASSLLASGRTDTQYF	TGTGCCAGCAGCCTTTTGGCTAGCGGGAGGACAGATACGCAGTATTTT
few	.	TRBV28	TRBJ2-2	CASSLDDTGELFF	TGTGCCAGCAGTTTAGACGACACCGGGGAGCTGTTTTTT
.	.	TRBV20-1	TRBJ2-7	CSASKSGTTPPGEQYF	TGCAGTGCTAGTAAGTCCGGGACCACTCCGCCCGGCGAGCAGTACTTC
.	.	TRBV28	TRBJ1-1	CASSSGNTEAFF	TGTGCCAGCAGTTCGGGGAACACTGAAGCTTTCTTT
few	TRBD2	TRBV4-1	TRBJ2-7	CASSHTSGRLDEQYF	TGCGCCAGCAGCCACACTAGCGGGAGGTTGGACGAGCAGTACTTC
many	.	TRBV5-6	TRBJ2-7	CASSFSYEQYF	TGTGCCAGCAGCTTTTCCTACGAGCAGTACTTC
.	.	TRBV7-8	TRBJ1-5	CASSRTPSSNQPQHF	TGTGCCAGCAGCAGGACACCCTCTAGCAATCAGCCCCAGCATTTT
.	.	TRBV20-1	TRBJ2-3	CSVQTSEGPDTQYF	TGCAGTGTTCAGACCTCGGAGGGGCCAGATACGCAGTATTTT
.	.	TRBV4-1	TRBJ1-6	CASSQEGRAGVNSPLHF	TGCGCCAGCAGCCAAGAGGGGAGGGCAGGGGTGAATTCACCCCTCCACTTT
.	.	TRBV10-3	TRBJ1-5	CAIRSPGPNQPQHF	TGTGCCATCAGGTCCCCGGGACCTAATCAGCCCCAGCATTTT
.	TRBD1	TRBV2	TRBJ1-1	CASTGGTEAFF	TGTGCCAGCACAGGGGGCACTGAAGCTTTCTTT
.	.	TRBV12-3/TRBV12-4	TRBJ2-7	CASSSYAVSAQGYEQYF	TGTGCCAGCAGTTCCTACGCCGTTAGCGCCCAGGGGTACGAGCAGTACTTC
few	.	TRBV7-2	TRBJ1-5	CASSGGVQPQHF	TGTGCCAGCAGTGGGGGGGTTCAGCCCCAGCATTTT
.	.	TRBV28	TRBJ2-4	CATDMRTKNIQYF	TGTGCCACCGACATGCGAACCAAAAACATTCAGTACTTC
.	.	TRBV24-1	TRBJ2-3	CATSEGLSPTSAPQYF	TGTGCCACCAGTGAAGGACTTTCCCCGACCAGCGCCCCGCAGTATTTT
few	TRBD2	TRBV5-1	TRBJ2-3	CASTLSRDYRTDTQYF	TGCGCCAGCACCCTCTCCCGGGACTACCGCACAGATACGCAGTATTTT
.	.	TRBV4-1	TRBJ2-2	CASSQDRQGGTGELFF	TGCGCCAGCAGCCAAGATAGGCAGGGGGGCACCGGGGAGCTGTTTTTT
.	.	TRBV2	TRBJ2-7	CASSPTSQLVYEQYF	TGTGCCAGCAGTCCTACTTCTCAACTAGTGTACGAGCAGTACTTC
.	.	TRBV7-9	TRBJ2-3	CASKDGADTQYF	TGTGCCAGCAAGGATGGGGCGGATACGCAGTATTTT
.	.	TRBV14	TRBJ1-1	CASSQDLDFGEAFF	TGTGCCAGCAGCCAAGATTTGGATTTTGGGGAAGCTTTCTTT
.	.	TRBV9	TRBJ2-7	CASSVGPNKGEQYF	TGTGCCAGCAGCGTGGGCCCCAATAAAGGCGAGCAGTACTTC
.	TRBD1	TRBV27	TRBJ2-3	CASRRSGQGAGGSTDTQYF	TGTGCCAGCAGACGCTCGGGACAGGGGGCTGGAGGGAGCACAGATACGCAGTATTTT
.	.	TRBV25-1	TRBJ1-1	CASSELATTNTEAFF	TGTGCCAGCAGTGAATTGGCCACGACGAACACTGAAGCTTTCTTT
few	.	TRBV29-1	TRBJ2-1	CSVDTKSANEQFF	TGCAGCGTTGACACTAAATCTGCCAATGAGCAGTTCTTC
.	TRBD1	TRBV29-1	TRBJ2-1	CSVVVPLQGAANNEQFF	TGCAGCGTTGTGGTCCCGTTACAGGGGGCCGCGAACAATGAGCAGTTCTTC
few	.	TRBV5-1	TRBJ2-5	CASSYGGGHQETQYF	TGCGCCAGCAGCTATGGAGGGGGCCACCAAGAGACCCAGTACTTC